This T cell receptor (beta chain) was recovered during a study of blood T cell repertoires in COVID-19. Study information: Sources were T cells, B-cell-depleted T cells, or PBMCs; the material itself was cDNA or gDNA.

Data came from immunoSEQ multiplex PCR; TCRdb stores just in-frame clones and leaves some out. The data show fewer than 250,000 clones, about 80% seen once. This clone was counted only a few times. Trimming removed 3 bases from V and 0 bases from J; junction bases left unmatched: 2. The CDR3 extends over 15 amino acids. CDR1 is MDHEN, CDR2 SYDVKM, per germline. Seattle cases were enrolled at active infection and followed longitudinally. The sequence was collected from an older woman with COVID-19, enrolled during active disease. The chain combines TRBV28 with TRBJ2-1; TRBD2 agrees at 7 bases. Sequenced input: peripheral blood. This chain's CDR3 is CASSLASGSYNEQFF. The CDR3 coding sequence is TGTGCCAGCAGTTTGGCTAGCGGCTCCTACAATGAGCAGTTCTTC.